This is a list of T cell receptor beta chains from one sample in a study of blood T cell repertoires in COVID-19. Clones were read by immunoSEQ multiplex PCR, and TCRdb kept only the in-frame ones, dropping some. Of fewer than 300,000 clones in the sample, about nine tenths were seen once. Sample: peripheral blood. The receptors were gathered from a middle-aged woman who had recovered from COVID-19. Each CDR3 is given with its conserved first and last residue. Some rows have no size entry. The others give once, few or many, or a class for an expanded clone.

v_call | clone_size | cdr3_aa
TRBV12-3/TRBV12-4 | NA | CASSRRTGGAVF
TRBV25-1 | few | CASSELYRGSGNQPQHF
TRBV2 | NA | CASSFPGAETQYF
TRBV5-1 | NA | CASSWASRYEQYF
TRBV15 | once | CATSRDSSYEQYF
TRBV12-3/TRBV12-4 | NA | CASSPTVNYGYTF
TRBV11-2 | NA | CASSLVPSDTQYF
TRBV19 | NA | CASSIRQAPGGSREGSNQPQHF
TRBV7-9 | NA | CASSLEFLSGANVLTF
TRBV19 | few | CASSKGVPGNTIYF
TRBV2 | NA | CASSQARVWSDTQYF
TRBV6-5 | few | CASQPRVAGETQYF
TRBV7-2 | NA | CADSKWTSGDTDTQYF
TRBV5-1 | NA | CASSLGQGGNEQFF
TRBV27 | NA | CAASGGPQETQYF
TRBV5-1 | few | CASSWALSGMNTEAFF
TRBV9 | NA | CASSVVSSNEQFF
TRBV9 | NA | CASSGTGVHYGYTF
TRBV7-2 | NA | CASSPDRVELEQYF
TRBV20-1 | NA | CSARDQTEAFF
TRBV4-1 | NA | CASSQEDRDYGYTF
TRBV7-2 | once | CASSVWTGNYEQYF
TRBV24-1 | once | CATSEGRTGVRDEQYF
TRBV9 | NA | CASSVAYGGANTGELFF
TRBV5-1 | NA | CASNGQGGQDTQYF
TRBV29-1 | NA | CSANPSGQPNTGELFF
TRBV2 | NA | CALGVEAYEQYF
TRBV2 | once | CASTGTAMYEKLFF
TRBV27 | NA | CPPRQGNTGELFF
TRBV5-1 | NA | CASSFTQGAWETQYF
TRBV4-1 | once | CASSFRGGSTNEKLFF
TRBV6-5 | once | CATELGQVTDTQYF
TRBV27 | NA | CASSLGLAVYEQYF
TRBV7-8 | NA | CASSQQGARGYTF
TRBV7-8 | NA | CASSWDQGKGNTIYF
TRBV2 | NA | CASSDWGASGVSTDTQYF
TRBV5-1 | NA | CASSLNDRGYGYTF